These 11 T cell receptor beta chains came from one sample sequenced in a study of T cell responses to AZD1222 COVID-19 vaccine. TCRdb's copy holds only in-frame clones and misses some; the assay was immunoSEQ multiplex PCR. Of about 82,000 clones in the sample, around nine tenths were seen once. Sequenced here: peripheral blood, sampled 28 days after the second AZD1222 dose. The receptor source for this set is an adult who received the AZD1222 COVID-19 vaccine.

V usage is TRBV4-3 and J usage is TRBJ1-6; D possibly corresponds to TRBD1 (6 bases). Trimming removed 1 base at V and 6 bases at J, with 16 bases between. The germline gives CDR1 LGHNA, CDR2 YSLEER. The CDR3 length is 17 residues. In DNA form, the CDR3 reads TGCGCCAGCAGCCAAGTCCCCGACAGGTTAGGTAATTCACCCCTCCACTTT. This encodes CASSQVPDRLGNSPLHF.

The chain combines TRBV2 with TRBJ1-5; D may be TRBD1 (5 bases). The ends were cut back, 7 bases at V and 6 bases at J, with 13 bases in the middle. This CDR3 comprises 13 residues. CDR1 is SNHLY, CDR2 FYNNEI, per germline. The chain's CDR3 is CASTTIGTQPQHF. DNA for the CDR3: TGTGCCAGCACCACAATCGGGACTCAGCCCCAGCATTTT.

The chain uses TRBV19 and TRBJ2-1, with 8 bases matching TRBD2. The CDR3 is 14 residues long. J lost 6 bases, V lost 6 bases, and 7 bases had no gene match. Germline-derived CDR1 and CDR2 are LNHDA and SQIVND (reference sequence). For the CDR3, the DNA is TGTGCCAGTAGAATTAGCGGGGCAATCAATGAGCAGTTCTTC. Translated: CASRISGAINEQFF.

The rearrangement uses TRBV18 and TRBJ1-4; no clear D gene. Germline CDR1 reads KGHSH; CDR2 reads LQKENI. Trimming stripped 2 bases from V and 0 bases from J, with 7 bases between. The CDR3 totals 15 residues. The CDR3 region is CASSPEIATNEKLFF. CDR3 in DNA: TGTGCCAGCTCACCAGAGATTGCAACTAATGAAAAACTGTTTTTT.

The V call is TRBV28, the J call TRBJ2-7; weak D call: TRBD1 (6 bases). This CDR3 spans 12 amino acids. Germline assignment: CDR1 MDHEN and CDR2 SYDVKM. Trimming left V 8 bases short and J 4 bases short, with 12 bases between. CDR3: CASALQGYEQYF. The CDR3 coding sequence is TGTGCCAGCGCGCTACAGGGTTACGAGCAGTACTTC. The complete variable domain, with remaining parts taken from reference TRBV28 and TRBJ2-7, reads DVKVTQSSRYLVKRTGEKVFLECVQDMDHENMFWYRQDPGLGLRLIYFSYDVKMKEKGDIPEGYSVSREKKERFSLILESASTNQTSMYLCASALQGYEQYFGPGTRLTVT.

The J gene is TRBJ1-1, the V gene TRBV19, with a possible D match to TRBD1 (6 bases). Trimming pared 8 bases from V and 1 base from J, leaving 14 bases between. The CDR3 loop spans 14 amino acids. The germline gives CDR1 LNHDA, CDR2 SQIVND (reference sequence). The chain's CDR3 is CASQRMGQNTEAFF. DNA for the CDR3: TGTGCCAGTCAGAGAATGGGACAGAACACTGAAGCTTTCTTT.

The rearrangement links TRBV6-1 to TRBJ2-5; TRBD2 is a possible D gene (6 bases). This CDR3 contains 13 residues. Trimming cost V 1 base and J 7 bases, with 10 bases left between them. Germline V gives CDR1 MNHNS, CDR2 SASEGT. CDR3 sequence (DNA): TGTGCCAGCAGTGAAGTAGTGGGGGGGACCCAGTACTTC. This encodes CASSEVVGGTQYF.

This sequence joins TRBV9 and TRBJ1-4; no clear D gene. CDR3 length: 15 amino acids. Trimming took off 3 bases at V and 4 bases at J, with 13 bases between the two ends. The germline V gene has CDR1 SGDLS and CDR2 YYNGEE. The CDR3 DNA reads as TGTGCCAGCAGCGCTTCCCCGGCAGTTAATGAAAAACTGTTTTTT. This sequence encodes CASSASPAVNEKLFF.

The chain joins TRBV5-4 to TRBJ2-6; D gene uncertain. CDR1 SGHNT and CDR2 YYREEE come from the germline V gene (reference sequence). The CDR3 totals 17 residues. The ends were cut back, 1 base at V and 0 bases at J, with 11 bases in the middle. This chain's CDR3 is CASSLPPLGSGANVLTF. CDR3 DNA sequence: TGTGCCAGCAGCTTGCCTCCCTTGGGCTCTGGGGCCAACGTCCTGACTTTC. Supplemented by reference TRBV5-4 and TRBJ2-6, the full variable domain reads ETGVTQSPTHLIKTRGQQVTLRCSSQSGHNTVSWYQQALGQGPQFIFQYYREEENGRGNFPPRFSGLQFPNYSSELNVNALELDDSALYLCASSLPPLGSGANVLTFGAGSRLTVL.

The chain has TRBV6-5 and TRBJ2-7; D may correspond to TRBD1 or TRBD2 (5 bases each). Germline V CDR1 and CDR2: MNHEY, SVGAGI. The CDR3 totals 13 residues. The V and J ends lost 0 bases and 7 bases respectively, with 10 bases between them. The CDR3 here is CASSYSEGLEQYF. The CDR3 bases are TGTGCCAGCAGTTACTCAGAGGGGTTGGAGCAGTACTTC.

The V and J genes are TRBV28 and TRBJ2-7; D may be TRBD1 (5 bases). V lost 4 bases, J lost 4 bases, and 8 bases lay in between. The CDR3 has 12 residues. CDR1 MDHEN and CDR2 SYDVKM come from the germline V gene. The chain's CDR3 is CASSSDSYEQYF. The CDR3 nucleotides read TGTGCCAGCAGTTCCGACAGTTACGAGCAGTACTTC. Variable domain in full (rest from reference TRBV28 and TRBJ2-7): DVKVTQSSRYLVKRTGEKVFLECVQDMDHENMFWYRQDPGLGLRLIYFSYDVKMKEKGDIPEGYSVSREKKERFSLILESASTNQTSMYLCASSSDSYEQYFGPGTRLTVT.